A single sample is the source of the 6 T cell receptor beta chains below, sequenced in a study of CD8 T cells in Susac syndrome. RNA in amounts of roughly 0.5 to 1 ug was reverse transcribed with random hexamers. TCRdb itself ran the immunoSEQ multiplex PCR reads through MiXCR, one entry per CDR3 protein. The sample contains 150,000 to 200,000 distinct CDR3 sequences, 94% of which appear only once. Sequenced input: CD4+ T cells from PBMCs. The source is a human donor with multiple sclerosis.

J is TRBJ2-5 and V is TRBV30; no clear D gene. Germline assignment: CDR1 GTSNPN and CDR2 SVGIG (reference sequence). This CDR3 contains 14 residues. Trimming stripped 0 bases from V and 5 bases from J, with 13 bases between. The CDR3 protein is CAWSVQAIFETQYF. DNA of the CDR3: TGTGCCTGGAGTGTACAAGCTATTTTCGAGACCCAGTACTTC.

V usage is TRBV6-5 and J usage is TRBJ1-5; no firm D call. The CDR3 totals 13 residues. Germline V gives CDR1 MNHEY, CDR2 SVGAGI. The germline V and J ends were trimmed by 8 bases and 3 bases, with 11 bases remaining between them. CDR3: CASGRVFNQPQHF. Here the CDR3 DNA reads TGTGCCAGCGGGCGGGTGTTCAATCAGCCCCAGCATTTT.

The CDR3 DNA reads as TGCGCCAGTCGAAGGGGGGGGACATTGGATACGCAGTATTTT. It codes for CASRRGGTLDTQYF. The chain employs TRBV10-2 and TRBJ2-3; TRBD2 might be the D (7 bases). This CDR3 is built from 14 residues. V was clipped by 9 bases and J by 6 bases, with 19 bases between them. In germline, CDR1 is WSHSY, CDR2 SAAADI.

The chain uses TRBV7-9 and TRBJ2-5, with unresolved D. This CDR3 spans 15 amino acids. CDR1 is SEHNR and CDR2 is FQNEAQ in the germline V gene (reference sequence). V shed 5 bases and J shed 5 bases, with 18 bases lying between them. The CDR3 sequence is CASSTLWASGETQYF. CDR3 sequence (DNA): TGTGCCAGCAGCACCCTCTGGGCCTCTGGCGAGACCCAGTACTTC.

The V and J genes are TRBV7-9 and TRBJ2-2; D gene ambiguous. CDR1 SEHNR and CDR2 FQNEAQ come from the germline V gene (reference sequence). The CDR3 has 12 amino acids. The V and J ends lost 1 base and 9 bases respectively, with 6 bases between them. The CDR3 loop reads CASSLGFRELFF. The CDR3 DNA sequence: TGTGCCAGCAGCTTAGGGTTCCGGGAGCTGTTTTTT.

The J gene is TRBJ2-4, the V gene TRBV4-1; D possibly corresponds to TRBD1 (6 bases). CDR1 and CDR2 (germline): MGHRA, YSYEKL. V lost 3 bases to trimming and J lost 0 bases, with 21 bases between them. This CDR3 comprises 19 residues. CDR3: CASSQGGRGGSLAKNIQYF. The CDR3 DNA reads TGCGCCAGCAGCCAGGGTGGGCGAGGGGGTTCCTTAGCCAAAAACATTCAGTACTTC.